This T cell receptor (beta chain) was documented in a study of blood T cells in healthy people across ages. The authors ran a second PCR of about 7 to 11 cycles using a sample-barcoded 5' primer and a J-beta primer mix. In TCRdb, the 5' RACE reads were re-called with MiXCR into one record per CDR3 protein. The table shows about 670,000 distinct CDR3 sequences, with less than 45% occurring only once. Germline V gives CDR1 LGHNA, CDR2 YNFKEQ. This CDR3 comprises 15 residues. V was cut by 2 bases and J by 6 bases, with 14 bases left in between. What was sequenced was blood. The receptor was derived from a man older than 75 in good health. V usage is TRBV4-2 and J usage is TRBJ2-1; a possible D gene is TRBD2 (6 bases). CDR3 in DNA: TGTGCCAGCAGCCAACCAACCGGGACTCTCAATGAGCAGTTCTTC. This encodes CASSQPTGTLNEQFF.